What follows are 14 T cell receptor beta chains derived from one specimen sequenced in a study of beta chain features in type 1 diabetes. What was sequenced were expressed TCRB transcripts, since all of the isolated RNA had been reverse transcribed. Sequencing used immunoSEQ multiplex PCR; TCRdb keeps in-frame clones, though not all of them. The sample comprises some 300,000 clones, under 8.5% of which are singletons, and 0.9% to 1.2% rests with the top ten. The sequenced material came from central memory CD4+ T cells from blood. All receptors come from a woman aged 18-29 years in good health.

The chain has TRBV7-3 and TRBJ2-3; TRBD1 is a possible D gene (5 bases). CDR3 length: 15 residues. V lost 2 bases to trimming and J lost 0 bases, with 9 bases between them. Germline-derived CDR1 and CDR2 are SGHTA and FQGTGA. In DNA, the CDR3 is TGTGCCAGCAGCTTAGGGGCCAGTAGCACAGATACGCAGTATTTT. Translating gives CASSLGASSTDTQYF.

This clone has just a few counts. V and J are TRBV10-3 and TRBJ1-4, with D uncertain. Germline V gives CDR1 ENHRY, CDR2 SYGVKD. This CDR3 is 14 amino acids long. The V gene lost 6 bases and the J gene lost 0 bases, with 8 bases spanning the gap. CDR3 protein: CAIRESATNEKLFF. CDR3 in DNA: TGTGCCATCAGGGAATCGGCAACTAATGAAAAACTGTTTTTT.

V and J are TRBV27 and TRBJ2-2; D not resolved. V dropped 6 bases and J dropped 5 bases, with 7 bases sitting between them. CDR3 length equals 12 residues. The germline V gene encodes CDR1 MNHEY and CDR2 SMNVEV (reference sequence). CDR3 coding DNA: TGTGCCAGCAGGACAAGTACCGGGGAGCTGTTTTTT. It specifies CASRTSTGELFF.

Only a few counts were recorded for this clone. The V call is TRBV7-2, the J call TRBJ2-5; D is unclear. V was cut by 1 base and J by 5 bases, with 11 bases left in between. CDR3 length equals 14 residues. The germline V gene encodes CDR1 SGHTA and CDR2 FQGNSA. The CDR3 DNA reads as TGTGCCAGCAGCTTAGTGGTGGGAATGGAGACCCAGTACTTC. Its protein is CASSLVVGMETQYF.

A few counts support this clone. The junction departs from the called germline gene at one end, perhaps through a read error. The CDR3 reads CASSPGQGFSGPNVLTF. The CDR3 nucleotides read TGTGCCAGCTCACCGGGACAGGGATTCTCTGGGCCCAACGTCCTGACTTTC. The chain uses TRBV18 and TRBJ2-6, with 9 bases fitting TRBD1. Germline values: CDR1 KGHSH, CDR2 LQKENI. The CDR3 runs 17 residues.

This clone has just a few counts. This sequence joins TRBV6-1 and TRBJ1-6; D remains ambiguous. This CDR3 has 13 amino acids. CDR1 is MNHNS, CDR2 SASEGT, per germline. V was trimmed by 11 bases and J by 6 bases, leaving 14 bases between them. CDR3 residues: CAGQEVGNSPLHF. CDR3 DNA sequence: TGTGCCGGCCAGGAGGTTGGTAATTCACCCCTCCACTTT.

The table lists this clone with many counts. CDR3 region: CASSFLRSVWGTDTQYF. For the CDR3, the DNA is TGTGCCAGTAGTTTCCTCCGGTCCGTTTGGGGCACAGATACGCAGTATTTT. The rearrangement uses TRBV19 and TRBJ2-3, with no clear D. Deletions cut 5 bases from V and 1 base from J, with 19 bases between. Germline CDR1 reads LNHDA; CDR2 reads SQIVND (reference sequence). The length of the CDR3 is 17 residues.

The chain recombines TRBV10-3 with TRBJ2-7; D is unclear. Trimming removed 5 bases from V and 6 bases from J, with 17 bases in between. CDR1 and CDR2 (germline): ENHRY, SYGVKD. CDR3 size: 14 residues. CDR3 in amino acids: CAISFGGAEGEQYF. DNA for the CDR3: TGTGCCATCAGTTTCGGCGGCGCCGAAGGCGAGCAGTACTTC.

This clone occurred a few times. The chain carries TRBV30 and TRBJ1-1; no firm D call. This CDR3 is 16 amino acids long. V was trimmed by 5 bases and J by 0 bases, leaving 19 bases between them. Germline loops: CDR1 GTSNPN, CDR2 SVGIG (reference sequence). The CDR3 reads CAWQALSGRMNTEAFF. The CDR3 DNA is TGTGCCTGGCAAGCGCTCTCGGGGAGGATGAACACTGAAGCTTTCTTT.

CDR3: CASSLAYAGYEQFF. CDR3 coding DNA: TGTGCCAGCAGCTTAGCGTATGCAGGGTATGAGCAGTTCTTC. The chain employs TRBV7-2 and TRBJ2-1; D is perhaps TRBD1 (5 bases). The CDR3 is 14 amino acids. Germline loops: CDR1 SGHTA, CDR2 FQGNSA. Deletions cut 0 bases from V and 8 bases from J, with 11 bases between.

This clone has only a few counts. The genes are TRBV19 and TRBJ2-1; 7 nucleotides match TRBD2. V was pared by 5 bases and J by 8 bases, with 9 bases of the junction left unmatched. CDR3 length: 14 amino acids. CDR1 is LNHDA and CDR2 is SQIVND in the germline V gene (reference sequence). CDR3 DNA sequence: TGTGCCAGTAGTGAATTAGCGGGTAGGGATGAGCAGTTCTTC. This encodes CASSELAGRDEQFF.

This clone appeared a few times. The chain combines TRBV28 with TRBJ1-6, with TRBD1 matching over 7 bases. Germline CDR1 and CDR2: MDHEN and SYDVKM. CDR3 length: 15 amino acids. Trimming took 5 bases from V and 7 from J; bases not matched to a gene: 8. This CDR3 is CASSPTRGTNSPLHF. CDR3 nucleotide sequence: TGTGCCAGCAGTCCGACCAGGGGGACGAATTCACCCCTCCACTTT.

DNA of the CDR3: TGTGCCAGTAGAAGGGAAGGGTTGGATACGCAGTATTTT. The encoded protein is CASRREGLDTQYF. This rearrangement joins TRBV19 to TRBJ2-3; D gene unclear. This CDR3 is 13 amino acids long. Trimming removed 6 bases at V and 6 bases at J, with 13 bases between. From germline, CDR1 is LNHDA and CDR2 SQIVND (reference sequence).

In this sample, this clone turned up a few times. The V and J genes are TRBV29-1 and TRBJ2-7, with D perhaps TRBD2 (6 bases). The V gene lost 7 bases and the J gene lost 0 bases, with 13 bases spanning the gap. Germline V gene lookup returns CDR1 SQVTM and CDR2 ANQGSEA. This CDR3 contains 13 residues. CDR3 protein: CSAVRGSSYEQYF. The CDR3 DNA follows: TGCAGCGCTGTTCGGGGGAGCTCCTACGAGCAGTACTTC.